Listed below are T cell receptor beta chains from one sample, sequenced in a study of quantifying T cell responses using KT2 cells. TCRdb processed the UMI-ligation and nested PCR reads anew with MiXCR; each CDR3 protein has one entry. This repertoire shows 25,000 to 35,000 distinct CDR3 sequences, 6% to 9.5% found once; its top ten account for 15% to 17%. Sequencing was done on a sample of PBMCs spiked with cells of the T cell clone KT2. These TCRs come from a human donor. Each CDR3 is given with its conserved first and last residue. The D gene is left open where the match is weak. Size values are once, few and many counts, or a class for expanded clones, and some rows have none.

>TRBV10-2|-|TRBJ2-1|TRBD2|14
TGCGCCAGCAGTGACGGGGGGTGGAACAATGAGCAGTTCTTC
CASSDGGWNNEQFF
>TRBV19|many|TRBJ1-2|TRBD1|15
TGTGCCAGTAGTCAACAGGGGCAAGCTAACTATGGCTACACCTTC
CASSQQGQANYGYTF
>TRBV2|many|TRBJ2-7|TRBD2|16
TGTGCCAGCACCCTGGACACACTAGCGGGGGGGCAAGAGCAGTACTTC
CASTLDTLAGGQEQYF
>TRBV7-2|many|TRBJ2-5|TRBD1|13
TGTGCCAGCAGAACAGGGGGTAGGGAGACCCAGTACTTC
CASRTGGRETQYF
>TRBV2|many|TRBJ2-2|-|15
TGTGCCAGCAGTGAACCCGGGGGGCGCACCGGGGAGCTGTTTTTT
CASSEPGGRTGELFF
>TRBV12-3/TRBV12-4|many|TRBJ2-5|-|11
TGTGCCAGCAGTTTAAACGCGGCCCAGTACTTC
CASSLNAAQYF
>TRBV9|many|TRBJ2-1|TRBD2|15
TGTGCCAGCAGCACCCCCAGCGGGAACTACAATGAGCAGTTCTTC
CASSTPSGNYNEQFF
>TRBV2|few|TRBJ2-5|-|16
TGTGCCAGCAGCTCTCCTGCCGGGATCCAACGGGAGACCCAGTACTTC
CASSSPAGIQRETQYF
>TRBV9|-|TRBJ1-2|TRBD1|13
TGTGCCAACGACCGAAGGGGACAGGGGGGCTACAACTTC
CANDRRGQGGYNF
>TRBV5-5|few|TRBJ1-6|-|14
TGTGCCAGCAGCTTGGGGGGCAATAATTCACCCCTCCACTTT
CASSLGGNNSPLHF
>TRBV10-1|-|TRBJ2-1|-|15
TGCGCCAGCAGTGAGTCCGGAGGGGGGGCCCGGGAGCAGTTCTTC
CASSESGGGAREQFF
>TRBV4-3|few|TRBJ2-7|-|14
TGCGCCAGCAGCCAAGAACACGCCGACTACGAGCAGTACTTC
CASSQEHADYEQYF
>TRBV5-1|many|TRBJ1-1|TRBD1|16
TGCGCCAGCAGCCCTGCCCCGGGACAGTTGGACACTGAAGCTTTCTTT
CASSPAPGQLDTEAFF
>TRBV27|-|TRBJ2-3|-|14
TGTGCCAGCAAGATCGGTTTTACCACAGATACGCAGTATTTT
CASKIGFTTDTQYF
>TRBV18|-|TRBJ1-1|-|13
TGTGCCAGCTCCGCCACGGAGAACACTGAAGCTTTCTTT
CASSATENTEAFF
>TRBV4-2|many|TRBJ2-1|TRBD1|16
TGTGCCAGCAGCCCAGCCGGGACAGGGGGCTTTAATGAGCAGTTCTTC
CASSPAGTGGFNEQFF
>TRBV14|-|TRBJ2-1|-|14
TGTGCCAGCAGCCAGCTCGGCGGTTACAATGAGCAGTTCTTC
CASSQLGGYNEQFF
>TRBV6-6|-|TRBJ2-1|TRBD2|14
TGTGCCAGCAGCAATAGCGGGGTTAACAATGAGCAGTTCTTC
CASSNSGVNNEQFF